The clone carrying this T cell receptor beta chain was observed at least ten times. CDR3 length: 13 amino acids. Per the germline V gene, CDR1 is SGHTA and CDR2 is FQGNSA. With 1 base removed from V and 3 bases from J, the gap between germline ends came to 6 bases. This sample is drawn from a study of blood T cells in healthy people across ages. Looking at the study overall: Capturing about one barcoded beta molecule per two T cells was achieved by template switching.

Next came a second PCR, run for about 7 to 12 cycles, which used a sample-barcoded 5' primer along with a J-beta primer mix. Every sample returned 2.5 million or more CDR3-containing paired-end reads. TCRdb itself ran the 5' RACE reads through MiXCR, one entry per CDR3 protein. The table includes roughly 800,000 distinct CDR3 sequences, around 25% detected once. Donors each provided about 9.5 milliliters of peripheral blood. These data also featured in a second study, about T cells of mothers and their children. That report adds: Related mother-child pairs shared marginally more repertoire than unrelated pairs, though not significantly.

This sequence was found in a boy between 10 and 17 years old in good health. The gene calls are TRBV7-2 and TRBJ2-5; tentatively, D is TRBD1 (5 bases). What was sequenced was blood. The CDR3 bases are TGTGCCAGCAGCTTAGGGACAAAAGAGACCCAGTACTTC. Protein: CASSLGTKETQYF.